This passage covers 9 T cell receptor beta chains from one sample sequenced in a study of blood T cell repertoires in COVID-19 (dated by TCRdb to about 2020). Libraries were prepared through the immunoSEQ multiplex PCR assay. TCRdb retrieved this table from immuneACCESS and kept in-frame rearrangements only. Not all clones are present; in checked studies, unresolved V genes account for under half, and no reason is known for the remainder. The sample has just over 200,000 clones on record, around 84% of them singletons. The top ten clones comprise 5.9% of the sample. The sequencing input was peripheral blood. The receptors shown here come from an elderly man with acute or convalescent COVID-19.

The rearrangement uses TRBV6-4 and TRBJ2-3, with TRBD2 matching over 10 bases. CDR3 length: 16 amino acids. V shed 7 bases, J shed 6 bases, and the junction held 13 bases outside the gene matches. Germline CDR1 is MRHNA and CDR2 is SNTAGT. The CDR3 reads CASINSGRPRSDTQYF. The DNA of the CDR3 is TGTGCCAGCATTAATAGCGGGAGGCCGCGGTCGGATACGCAGTATTTT.

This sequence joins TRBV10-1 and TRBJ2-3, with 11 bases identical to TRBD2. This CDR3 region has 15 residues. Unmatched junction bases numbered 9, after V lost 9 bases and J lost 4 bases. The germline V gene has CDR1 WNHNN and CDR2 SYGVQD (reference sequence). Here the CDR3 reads CARVAGGPTADTQYF. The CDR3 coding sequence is TGCGCCAGGGTAGCGGGAGGGCCTACGGCAGATACGCAGTATTTT.

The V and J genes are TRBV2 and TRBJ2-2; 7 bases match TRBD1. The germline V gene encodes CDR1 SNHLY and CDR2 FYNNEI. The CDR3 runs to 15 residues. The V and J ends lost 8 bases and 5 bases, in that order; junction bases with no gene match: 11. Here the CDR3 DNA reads TGTGCCAGCTGGGGACAGCCCCTTTTTACCGGGGAGCTGTTTTTT. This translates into CASWGQPLFTGELFF. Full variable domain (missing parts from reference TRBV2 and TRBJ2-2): EPEVTQTPSHQVTQMGQEVILRCVPISNHLYFYWYRQILGQKVEFLVSFYNNEISEKSEIFDDQFSVERPDGSNFTLKIRSTKLEDSAMYFCASWGQPLFTGELFFGEGSRLTVL.

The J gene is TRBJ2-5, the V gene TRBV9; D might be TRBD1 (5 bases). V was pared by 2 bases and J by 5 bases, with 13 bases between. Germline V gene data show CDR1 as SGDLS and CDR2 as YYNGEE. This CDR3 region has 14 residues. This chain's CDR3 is CASSVNRLGETQYF. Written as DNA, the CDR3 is TGTGCCAGCAGCGTTAACAGGCTGGGGGAGACCCAGTACTTC.

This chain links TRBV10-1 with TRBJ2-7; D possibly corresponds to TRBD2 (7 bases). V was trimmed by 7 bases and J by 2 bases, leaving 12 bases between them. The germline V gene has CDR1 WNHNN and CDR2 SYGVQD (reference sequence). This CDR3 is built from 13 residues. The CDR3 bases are TGCGCCAGCACCCCCGGGGGGCCCTACGAGCAGTACGTC. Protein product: CASTPGGPYEQYV.

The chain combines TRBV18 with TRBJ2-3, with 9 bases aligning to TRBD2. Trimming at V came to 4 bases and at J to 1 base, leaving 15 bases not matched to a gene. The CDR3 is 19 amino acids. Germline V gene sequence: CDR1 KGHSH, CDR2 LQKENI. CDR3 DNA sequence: TGTGCCAGCTCACAAACCGGGACTAGCATCGGGGGAGGCACAGATACGCAGTATTTT. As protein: CASSQTGTSIGGGTDTQYF.

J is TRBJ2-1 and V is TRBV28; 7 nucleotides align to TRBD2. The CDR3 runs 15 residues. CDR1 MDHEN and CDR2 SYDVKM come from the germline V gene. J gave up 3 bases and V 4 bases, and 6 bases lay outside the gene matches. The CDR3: CASSSITGGYNEQFF. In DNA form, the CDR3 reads TGTGCCAGCAGTTCTATCACGGGGGGCTACAATGAGCAGTTCTTC.

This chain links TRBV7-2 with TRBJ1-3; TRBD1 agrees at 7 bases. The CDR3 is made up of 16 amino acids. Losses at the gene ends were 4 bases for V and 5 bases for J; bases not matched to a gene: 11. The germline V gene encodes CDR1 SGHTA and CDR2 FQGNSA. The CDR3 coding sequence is TGTGCCAGCAGCTCAAAACCGGGACAGATAAGAAACACCATATATTTT. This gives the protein CASSSKPGQIRNTIYF.

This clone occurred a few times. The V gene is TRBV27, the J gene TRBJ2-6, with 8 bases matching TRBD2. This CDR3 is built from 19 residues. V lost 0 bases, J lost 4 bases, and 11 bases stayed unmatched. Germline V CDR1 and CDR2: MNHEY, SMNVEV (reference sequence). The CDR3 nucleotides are TGTGCCAGCAGTTTATCGAGCGGGGGCGAGAGCTACGGGGCCAACGTCCTGACTTTC. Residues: CASSLSSGGESYGANVLTF.